These 27 T cell receptor beta chains share one sample of origin, sequenced in a study of blood T cell repertoires in COVID-19. The assay was immunoSEQ multiplex PCR, and TCRdb's table has in-frame clones only and misses some. Of 200,000 to 300,000 clones listed, 75% to 85% are singletons. The sequenced sample consisted of peripheral blood. Source of these receptors: a middle-aged man who had recovered from COVID-19.

This chain joins TRBV7-9 and TRBJ2-5; tentative D call: TRBD1 (6 bases). Per germline, CDR1 SEHNR and CDR2 FQNEAQ (reference sequence). The CDR3 length is 16 residues. V was clipped by 2 bases and J by 2 bases, with 15 bases between them. The CDR3 DNA is TGTGCCAGCAGCTTACCCCTCGGGACATCTCAAGAGACCCAGTACTTC. Protein: CASSLPLGTSQETQYF.

CDR3 sequence reads: CASSLTSGGAQDTQYF. Written as DNA, the CDR3 is TGTGCCAGCAGCCTAACTAGCGGGGGGGCCCAAGATACGCAGTATTTT. The V call is TRBV11-2, the J call TRBJ2-3; 13 bases match TRBD2. From germline, CDR1 is SGHAT and CDR2 FQNNGV. V shed 5 bases, J shed 5 bases, and the junction held 7 bases outside the gene matches. This CDR3 contains 16 residues.

This chain uses TRBV7-8 with TRBJ2-5, with 9 bases aligning to TRBD2. The CDR3 runs to 14 residues. The junction had 4 bases not matched to a gene; V was cut back by 3 bases and J by 5 bases. From germline, CDR1 is SGHVS and CDR2 FQNEAQ. CDR3 in amino acids: CASSLRGLAETQYF. The CDR3 DNA reads as TGTGCCAGCAGCTTGCGGGGACTAGCCGAGACCCAGTACTTC. The whole variable domain, remainder taken from reference TRBV7-8 and TRBJ2-5, is GAGVSQSPRYKVAKRGQDVALRCDPISGHVSLFWYQQALGQGPEFLTYFQNEAQLDKSGLPSDRFFAERPEGSVSTLKIQRTQQEDSAVYLCASSLRGLAETQYFGPGTRLLVL.

The chain recombines TRBV7-9 with TRBJ2-7; 7 bases are shared with TRBD2. V gave up 2 bases and J gave up 4 bases; unmatched junction bases: 8. The CDR3 is 15 residues long. Germline V gene lookup returns CDR1 SEHNR and CDR2 FQNEAQ (reference sequence). This CDR3 reads CASSLTASGIYEQYF. The CDR3 region has the DNA TGTGCCAGCAGCTTAACCGCTAGCGGAATTTACGAGCAGTACTTC. Together with reference TRBV7-9 and TRBJ2-7, the CDR3 gives the full variable domain: DTGVSQNPRHKITKRGQNVTFRCDPISEHNRLYWYRQTLGQGPEFLTYFQNEAQLEKSRLLSDRFSAERPKGSFSTLEIQRTEQGDSAMYLCASSLTASGIYEQYFGPGTRLTVT.

The chain links TRBV9 to TRBJ2-7; 11 bases map to TRBD1. This CDR3 region has 13 residues. The J segment lost 5 bases and the V segment lost 4 bases, leaving 2 bases of the junction unmatched. CDR1 and CDR2 from the germline V gene are SGDLS and YYNGEE. CDR3 sequence: CASSPDRGHEQYF. The CDR3, as DNA: TGTGCCAGCAGCCCGGACAGGGGGCACGAGCAGTACTTC.

The chain couples TRBV10-3 to TRBJ2-2; a possible D gene is TRBD1 (6 bases). Per germline, CDR1 ENHRY and CDR2 SYGVKD. The V gene lost 2 bases and the J gene lost 6 bases, with 19 bases spanning the gap. The CDR3 length is 17 residues. This chain's CDR3 is CAISEGTRGRGAGELFF. In DNA, the CDR3 is TGTGCCATCAGTGAGGGGACACGAGGAAGAGGGGCCGGGGAGCTGTTTTTT.

The chain carries TRBV9 and TRBJ2-1; possible D gene TRBD2, 6 bases. The CDR3 has 16 amino acids. Germline loops: CDR1 SGDLS, CDR2 YYNGEE. Between the trimmed V and J ends, which lost 0 bases and 5 bases, there was a span of 15 bases. Here the CDR3 DNA reads TGTGCCAGCAGCGTAGCTCCGGGGGAGATAAACAATGAGCAGTTCTTC. Its translation is CASSVAPGEINNEQFF.

The gene calls are TRBV18 and TRBJ2-1; TRBD2 aligns across 11 bases. The CDR3 covers 15 residues. In germline, CDR1 is KGHSH, CDR2 LQKENI. Trimming at V came to 6 bases and at J to 4 bases, leaving 5 bases not matched to a gene. The DNA of the CDR3 is TGTGCCAGCTCGCAGACTAGCGGGGAATACAATGAGCAGTTCTTC. Its translation is CASSQTSGEYNEQFF.

The chain links TRBV16 to TRBJ1-2, with a tentative D call TRBD1 (6 bases). Germline CDR1 is KGHSY and CDR2 is FQNENV. CDR3 length: 15 amino acids. V gave up 2 bases and J gave up 5 bases, with 15 bases separating them. The CDR3 DNA reads TGTGCCAGCAGCCAACGACAGGCAAGGGAGTATGGCTACACCTTC. It yields the protein CASSQRQAREYGYTF.

This clone came up once. In DNA form, the CDR3 reads TGTGCCAGCAGTCGTTGGGACCCGTCAGGACAGGGGAAGTATGGCTACACCTTC. This codes for CASSRWDPSGQGKYGYTF. The V gene is TRBV6-6, the J gene TRBJ1-2, with TRBD1 matching over 9 bases. With 5 bases clipped from V and 5 bases from J, the junction kept 18 bases outside the gene matches. CDR3 length: 18 residues. CDR1 and CDR2 (germline): MNHNY, SVGAGI (reference sequence).

This chain uses TRBV7-9 with TRBJ1-4; TRBD1 might be the D (5 bases). CDR3 length: 17 residues. With 4 bases removed from V and 2 bases from J, the gap between germline ends came to 17 bases. Germline lookup yields CDR1 SEHNR and CDR2 FQNEAQ (reference sequence). The CDR3, as DNA: TGTGCCAGCAGCTCCCCCTGGGGGGAAAGGACTAATGAAAAACTGTTTTTT. Translating gives CASSSPWGERTNEKLFF.

This clone was seen at least ten times. The chain couples TRBV2 to TRBJ1-2; 8 nucleotides line up with TRBD1. Trimming took 8 bases from V and 7 from J; bases not matched to a gene: 6. The germline V gene has CDR1 SNHLY and CDR2 FYNNEI. The CDR3 has 12 amino acids. The CDR3 spells CASHTGGSGYTF. As DNA, the CDR3 is TGTGCCAGCCACACAGGGGGAAGTGGCTACACCTTC.

J is TRBJ2-3 and V is TRBV5-1; 7 nucleotides match TRBD2. The CDR3 length is 14 residues. Trimming cost V 4 bases and J 2 bases; bases outside gene matches: 4. From germline, CDR1 is SGHRS and CDR2 YFSETQ. The CDR3 loop reads CASSAGLVTDTQYF. DNA of the CDR3: TGCGCCAGCAGCGCAGGACTAGTCACAGATACGCAGTATTTT.

The chain is built from TRBV18 and TRBJ1-4; 11 bases map to TRBD1. After removal of 3 bases from V and 10 bases from J, the junction contained 4 bases not matched to a gene. This CDR3 region has 14 residues. Looked up from germline, CDR1 is KGHSH and CDR2 is LQKENI. This CDR3 is CASSPGQGVGKLFF. The CDR3 nucleotides are TGTGCCAGCTCACCGGGACAGGGGGTAGGAAAACTGTTTTTT.

The chain employs TRBV30 and TRBJ1-2; TRBD1 matches 7 bases. In germline, CDR1 is GTSNPN, CDR2 SVGIG (reference sequence). The V and J ends lost 0 bases and 4 bases, in that order; junction bases with no gene match: 5. The CDR3 spans 14 residues. The CDR3 spells CAWSVIRDSYGYTF. Here the CDR3 DNA reads TGTGCCTGGAGTGTAATCCGGGACAGCTATGGCTACACCTTC.

The chain employs TRBV9 and TRBJ2-2; D is uncertain. V lost 1 base, J lost 6 bases, and 7 bases lay in between. The CDR3 has 13 residues. Germline values: CDR1 SGDLS, CDR2 YYNGEE. In DNA, the CDR3 is TGTGCCAGCAGCGTAACTACCGCCGGGGAGCTGTTTTTT. Its protein is CASSVTTAGELFF.

The V call is TRBV11-2, the J call TRBJ2-1, with 14 bases fitting TRBD2. Per germline, CDR1 SGHAT and CDR2 FQNNGV. V lost 5 bases to trimming and J lost 8 bases; unmatched junction nucleotides: 8. There are 16 residues in the CDR3. The CDR3 protein is CASSLGTSGSLYEQFF. In DNA form, the CDR3 reads TGTGCCAGCAGCCTCGGGACTAGCGGGAGTCTGTATGAGCAGTTCTTC.

The chain joins TRBV7-8 to TRBJ2-3; D unclear. V was trimmed by 5 bases and J by 6 bases, leaving 6 bases between them. Germline CDR1 reads SGHVS; CDR2 reads FQNEAQ. This CDR3 spans 11 amino acids. The CDR3 protein is CASSPQDTQYF. DNA of the CDR3: TGTGCCAGCAGCCCCCAGGATACGCAGTATTTT. Drawing the rest from reference TRBV7-8 and TRBJ2-3, the complete variable domain is GAGVSQSPRYKVAKRGQDVALRCDPISGHVSLFWYQQALGQGPEFLTYFQNEAQLDKSGLPSDRFFAERPEGSVSTLKIQRTQQEDSAVYLCASSPQDTQYFGPGTRLTVL.

The rearrangement links TRBV30 to TRBJ1-2; possible D gene TRBD1, 6 bases. This CDR3 region has 14 residues. Germline-derived CDR1 and CDR2 are GTSNPN and SVGIG (reference sequence). V lost 1 base, J lost 6 bases, and 15 bases lay in between. The CDR3 region has the DNA TGTGCCTGGAGTGAAACAAACAGGGCCCATGGCTACACCTTC. Protein sequence: CAWSETNRAHGYTF.

The gene calls are TRBV14 and TRBJ1-6; TRBD1 matches 9 bases. Germline CDR1 and CDR2: SGHDN and FVKESK. V lost 1 base to trimming and J lost 8 bases; unmatched junction nucleotides: 9. The CDR3 contains 17 residues. The CDR3 region is CASSQGGAGQGYSPLHF. CDR3 nucleotides: TGTGCCAGCAGCCAAGGAGGGGCGGGACAGGGATATTCACCCCTCCACTTT.

This clone was found once. The V and J genes are TRBV19 and TRBJ1-2; 7 bases match TRBD1. CDR3 size: 13 residues. V gave up 7 bases and J gave up 4 bases; unmatched junction bases: 6. Germline CDR1 reads LNHDA; CDR2 reads SQIVND (reference sequence). The CDR3: CASTTGQLYGYTF. The DNA of the CDR3 is TGTGCCAGTACCACGGGACAGCTCTATGGCTACACCTTC.

On this clone itself: This CDR3 is also generated by other DNA sequences in the sample. This chain connects TRBV5-8 to TRBJ2-7; 12 bases map to TRBD2. Trimming at V came to 0 bases and at J to 3 bases, leaving 1 base not matched to a gene. The CDR3 covers 15 residues. Per germline, CDR1 SGHTS and CDR2 YDEGEE. This chain's CDR3 is CASSLGLAGVYEQYF. For the CDR3, the DNA is TGTGCCAGCAGCTTGGGACTAGCGGGGGTCTACGAGCAGTACTTC.

This sequence joins TRBV7-9 and TRBJ2-7; 8 bases are a match to TRBD1. V dropped 1 base and J dropped 2; count of bases not matched to a gene: 7. CDR3 length: 16 amino acids. Germline assignment: CDR1 SEHNR and CDR2 FQNEAQ (reference sequence). The CDR3 region has the DNA TGTGCCAGCAGCTTAGTTCTCACAGGGGGGACCTACGAGCAGTACTTC. This sequence encodes CASSLVLTGGTYEQYF.

This clone was recorded a few times. CDR3 sequence: CAISNWGDNQPQHF. DNA for the CDR3: TGTGCCATCAGTAATTGGGGAGATAATCAGCCCCAGCATTTT. The rearrangement joins TRBV10-3 to TRBJ1-5, with D uncertain. The CDR3 consists of 14 residues. Trimming pared 5 bases from V and 4 bases from J, leaving 12 bases between. CDR1 ENHRY and CDR2 SYGVKD come from the germline V gene.

The CDR3 spells CASSSRQAAGNTIYF. The DNA for the CDR3 is TGTGCCAGCAGCTCAAGACAGGCCGCTGGAAACACCATATATTTT. The gene calls are TRBV7-2 and TRBJ1-3; D perhaps matches TRBD1 (6 bases). V shed 4 bases and J shed 2 bases, with 12 bases lying between them. Germline lookup yields CDR1 SGHTA and CDR2 FQGNSA. The CDR3 has 15 residues.

This clone was found a few times. The genes are TRBV3-1 (or the pseudogene TRBV3-2) and TRBJ1-5, with D maybe TRBD1 (5 bases). The V end was cut by 4 bases, the J end by 11 bases, with 12 bases between. Per the germline V gene, CDR1 is LGHDT and CDR2 is YNNKEL (reference sequence). The length of the CDR3 is 12 residues. In DNA form, the CDR3 reads TGTGCCAGCAGCCCCGGTGGGGGGTCCCAGCATTTT. This sequence encodes CASSPGGGSQHF.

The genes are TRBV3-1 (or the pseudogene TRBV3-2) and TRBJ1-6; D remains ambiguous. The CDR3 runs to 15 residues. Germline V gene lookup returns CDR1 LGHDT and CDR2 YNNKEL (reference sequence). Between the trimmed V and J ends, which lost 2 bases and 10 bases, there was a span of 15 bases. CDR3 amino acids: CASSQSPGLNSPLHF. CDR3 DNA sequence: TGTGCCAGCAGCCAATCCCCCGGACTAAACTCACCCCTCCACTTT.